The clone carrying this TCR beta chain was counted ten times or more. Its target is not known. TCRdb redid the calling of the reads with MiXCR, one entry per CDR3 protein. The sample consists of some 680,000 distinct CDR3 sequences, roughly 35% of them appearing once. The data belong to a study of T cell repertoires in cytomegalovirus infection. Study overall: Indications came from public TCR beta signatures; they pointed to CMV infection and to a matching HLA type. Study findings and constraints: The study found HLA-C-restricted CMV-specific TCR beta clonotypes dominating the ex vivo response.

The CDR3 has 13 amino acids. The V segment lost 4 bases and the J segment 4 bases; nucleotides outside the gene matches: 0. Germline V gene sequence: CDR1 SGHTA, CDR2 FQGNSA. The receptor was isolated from a human donor in good health (CMV status not recorded). Some clones in this sample may be carry-over from other donors' samples. The sequencing input was PBMCs. The J gene is TRBJ1-1, the V gene TRBV7-2, with 10 bases identical to TRBD1. In DNA, the CDR3 is TGTGCCAGCAGCTGGGACAGGGGCACTGAAGCTTTCTTT. It codes for CASSWDRGTEAFF.